The rows below give T cell receptor beta chains drawn from one sample of a study of radiation and T cells in renal cell carcinoma. Clones were sequenced by immunoSEQ multiplex PCR, and TCRdb holds only the in-frame ones, with some missing. The sample comprises around 160,000 clones, about nine tenths of which are singletons, and roughly 4% rests with the top ten. Sequences were derived from blood, sampled from a patient whose treatment included radiotherapy and nephrectomy. These TCRs come from a woman in her seventies with renal cell carcinoma. Both conserved end residues are part of each CDR3. The D gene is left open where the match is weak. Clone size, where shown, is once, few, many, or a class for clones that have expanded.

v_call	clone_size	j_call	d_call	cdr3_nt	cdr3_aa
TRBV19	.	TRBJ1-2	.	TGTGCCAGTAGTCGGGGGGGCTCGGGTGGCTACACCTTC	CASSRGGSGGYTF
TRBV4-3	.	TRBJ2-7	TRBD1	TGCGCCAGCAGCCGACAGACAGGGTCGGCGTCCTACGAGCAGTACTTC	CASSRQTGSASYEQYF
TRBV6-5	.	TRBJ2-1	TRBD1	TGTGCCAGCAGGGTGGGACAGGGATCCTACAATGAGCAGTTCTTC	CASRVGQGSYNEQFF
TRBV6-5	.	TRBJ2-5	.	TGTGCCAGCAGTTATTCGGGCTCCTTTCGAGAGACCCAGTACTTC	CASSYSGSFRETQYF
TRBV11-3	once	TRBJ2-3	.	TGTGCCAGCAGCTCCCGGGGGGCTGGCACAGATACGCAGTATTTT	CASSSRGAGTDTQYF
TRBV6-5	.	TRBJ1-1	.	TGTGCCAGCAGCGCCACCCAGAACACTGAAGCTTTCTTT	CASSATQNTEAFF
TRBV6-5	.	TRBJ1-5	.	TGTGCCAGCAGAAGTTTTGGCTTCAATCAGCCCCAGCATTTT	CASRSFGFNQPQHF
TRBV5-1	.	TRBJ2-7	.	TGCGCCAGCAGTATGGACGGATACGAGCAGTACTTC	CASSMDGYEQYF
TRBV6-5	once	TRBJ2-5	.	TGTGCCAGCAGTCCGGACGGGAAAGAGACCCAGTACTTC	CASSPDGKETQYF
TRBV9	.	TRBJ2-5	TRBD2	TGTGCCAGCAGCATTAGCGGGGGGGCTGGTGAGACCCAGTACTTC	CASSISGGAGETQYF
TRBV7-2	.	TRBJ2-2	TRBD1	TGTGCCAGCAGCTTAGTGGGACAGGGGAGCACCGGGGAGCTGTTTTTT	CASSLVGQGSTGELFF
TRBV6-5	.	TRBJ1-2	TRBD1	TGTGCCAGCAGTAGGGGACAGGGCCATGGCTACACCTTC	CASSRGQGHGYTF
TRBV18	once	TRBJ2-5	.	TGTGCCAGCTCACCACCGAGAGAGACCCAGTACTTC	CASSPPRETQYF